The TCR beta chain described here comes from a study of shared clonotypes between healthy human individuals. The V gene end was trimmed by 5 bases and the J gene end by 3 bases; junction bases not matched to a gene: 6. Per germline, CDR1 SGHVS and CDR2 FQNEAQ. The CDR3 extends over 16 amino acids. Original analysis: ImmunoSEQ output lacked quality scores and full-length reads, limiting matched filtering. TCRdb keeps only in-frame clones here, not all; method: immunoSEQ multiplex PCR. For V, J and clone size, that table is used; D and trimming come from the DNA. This table holds 2 million to 2.5 million clones, approximately 95% found once.

The clonotype comes from a man aged 18 to 29 in good health. This sequence joins TRBV7-8 and TRBJ2-1, with 11 bases lining up with TRBD2. The sequenced sample consisted of naive CD4+ T cells sorted from blood. Regarding subset: CD45RA+ positively selected. The CDR3 DNA sequence: TGTGCCAGCAGCCCCGCGGGACTAGCGGTCTACAATGAGCAGTTCTTC. It encodes CASSPAGLAVYNEQFF.